Below, 12 T cell receptor beta chains from the same sample are listed, as sequenced in a study of identical twins. MiXCR, applied by TCRdb to the 5' RACE reads, yields one record per CDR3 protein. This repertoire shows just under 550,000 distinct CDR3 sequences, about 16% found once; its top ten account for roughly 0.43%. The same sample was also studied in work on yellow fever vaccine responses in identical twins.

The specimen sequenced was CD4+ T cells sorted from blood. These TCRs come from a woman under 30 in good health.

This clonotype has only a few counts. The chain is built from TRBV4-1 and TRBJ1-1; TRBD1 agrees at 9 bases. Germline V gene data show CDR1 as MGHRA and CDR2 as YSYEKL. This CDR3 is 18 amino acids long. The J segment lost 0 bases and the V segment lost 4 bases, leaving 12 bases of the junction unmatched. CDR3 in DNA: TGCGCCAGCAGCCCCCCTCAAAGGGGACAGGGCTTGAACACTGAAGCTTTCTTT. Translation: CASSPPQRGQGLNTEAFF.

This chain connects TRBV7-9 to TRBJ2-1; TRBD2 might be the D (6 bases). Trimming removed 2 bases at V and 14 bases at J, with 13 bases between. This CDR3 region has 12 residues. CDR1 is SEHNR, CDR2 FQNEAQ, per germline (reference sequence). CDR3: CASSLSGGWEFF. The CDR3 DNA follows: TGTGCCAGCAGCTTAAGTGGGGGGTGGGAGTTCTTC.

This clonotype was counted a few times. CDR3 amino acids: CASSLALEGWPDTQYF. The DNA for the CDR3 is TGCGCCAGCAGCTTGGCCCTAGAAGGTTGGCCAGATACGCAGTATTTT. The chain uses TRBV5-1 and TRBJ2-3; D call uncertain. V shed 0 bases and J shed 4 bases, with 15 bases lying between them. CDR1 and CDR2 (germline): SGHRS, YFSETQ. The CDR3 length is 16 residues.

This clonotype turned up a few times. The J gene is TRBJ2-5, the V gene TRBV3-1; weak D call: TRBD1 (6 bases). The CDR3 loop spans 16 amino acids. Germline CDR1 and CDR2: LGHDT and YNNKEL (reference sequence). With 2 bases removed from V and 5 bases from J, the gap between germline ends came to 18 bases. CDR3 coding DNA: TGTGCCAGCAGCCAACTCCCCGGGGCAGGGGATGAGACCCAGTACTTC. Amino acids: CASSQLPGAGDETQYF.

This clonotype has only a few counts. The gene calls are TRBV20-1 and TRBJ2-7, with 8 nucleotides matching TRBD1. This CDR3 is 14 amino acids long. Trimming took 6 bases from V and 4 from J; bases not matched to a gene: 11. Germline V gives CDR1 DFQATT, CDR2 SNEGSKA (reference sequence). CDR3 loop: CSAIPGGMGYEQYF. In DNA, the CDR3 is TGCAGTGCCATTCCAGGGGGCATGGGGTACGAGCAGTACTTC.

This chain links TRBV20-1 with TRBJ2-3, with unresolved D. CDR3 length: 14 amino acids. Germline CDR1 reads DFQATT; CDR2 reads SNEGSKA (reference sequence). Between the trimmed V and J ends, which lost 0 bases and 2 bases, there was a span of 9 bases. CDR3 bases: TGCAGTGCTAGAGAAATAGGGAACACAGATACGCAGTATTTT. This gives the protein CSAREIGNTDTQYF.

This clonotype was counted only a few times. At one of its ends the junction is not consistent with the germline gene, which may arise from a read error. This sequence joins TRBV6-5 and TRBJ2-1; D ambiguous. Germline CDR1 and CDR2: MNHEY and SVGAGI. CDR3 length equals 11 residues. The CDR3 here is CASRYYNEQFF. The CDR3 coding sequence is TGTGCCAGCCGTTATTACAATGAGCAGTTCTTC.

This clonotype was seen more than once but under ten times. The CDR3 spells CASSAWGTNNEQFF. CDR3 bases: TGTGCCAGTAGTGCGTGGGGGACCAACAATGAGCAGTTCTTC. The gene calls are TRBV19 and TRBJ2-1, with D perhaps given as TRBD1 or TRBD2 (5 bases each). This CDR3 contains 14 residues. Germline V gene sequence: CDR1 LNHDA, CDR2 SQIVND (reference sequence). V was cut by 5 bases and J by 5 bases, with 13 bases left in between.

This clonotype turned up a few times. This chain uses TRBV9 with TRBJ2-5; D remains unclear. With 0 bases removed from V and 3 bases from J, the gap between germline ends came to 18 bases. The CDR3 sequence is 17 residues long. The V gene's germline CDR1 is SGDLS and CDR2 YYNGEE. The CDR3, as DNA: TGTGCCAGCAGCGTAGCAGAAGGTCGAGTAGGTAAAGAGACCCAGTACTTC. Residues: CASSVAEGRVGKETQYF. Using reference TRBV9 and TRBJ2-5 for the parts outside the CDR3, the full variable domain is DSGVTQTPKHLITATGQRVTLRCSPRSGDLSVYWYQQSLDQGLQFLIQYYNGEERAKGNILERFSAQQFPDLHSELNLSSLELGDSALYFCASSVAEGRVGKETQYFGPGTRLLVL.

This clonotype was seen a few times. V and J are TRBV6-2 or TRBV6-3 and TRBJ2-4, with 7 bases that match TRBD2. V shed 0 bases, J shed 3 bases, and the junction held 26 bases outside the gene matches. The germline V gene has CDR1 MNHEY and CDR2 SVGEGT. This CDR3 is built from 23 residues. In DNA, the CDR3 is TGTGCCAGCAGTTACTCGTCGGGGACCCCCCACGAGGGACTACCCAGGGTCAAAAACATTCAGTACTTC. Its protein product is CASSYSSGTPHEGLPRVKNIQYF.

This clonotype was detected ten times or more. This chain connects TRBV28 to TRBJ1-5; tentative D call: TRBD1 (5 bases). The germline CDR1 and CDR2 sequences are MDHEN and SYDVKM. V was cut by 7 bases and J by 7 bases, with 11 bases left in between. CDR3 size: 12 residues. The CDR3 loop reads CASTWGKQPQHF. In DNA form, the CDR3 reads TGTGCCAGCACCTGGGGGAAACAGCCCCAGCATTTT.

In its sample, this clonotype was seen a few times. This rearrangement joins TRBV9 to TRBJ2-3; D may be TRBD1 (6 bases). This CDR3 is 19 amino acids long. The V end was cut by 3 bases, the J end by 2 bases, with 25 bases between. In germline, CDR1 is SGDLS, CDR2 YYNGEE. In nucleotides, the CDR3 is TGTGCCAGCAGCGGCGCCTTCCTACAGGGCCTGGCCGTCACAGATACGCAGTATTTT. As protein: CASSGAFLQGLAVTDTQYF.